The entry below describes one TCR beta chain. Its antigen remains unknown. This specimen comes from a study of T-cell memory formation after mild COVID-19. Study details: Clustering of TCRs was largely donor specific. Notes on the study in general: Some SARS-CoV-2-responding clones were already detected in memory before infection. There was a balanced CD4/CD8 profile in clones contracting day 15 to 85, and later expanders leaned CD4+.

The TCR alpha and TCR beta cDNA libraries, bearing sample barcodes and UMIs, were generated by 5'RACE using constant-segment primers. A single record per CDR3 protein comes from TCRdb applying MiXCR to the 5' RACE reads. The sample records a few hundred thousand distinct CDR3 sequences, roughly an eighth being singletons. The sequencing sample was made of PBMCs or a T cell subset sorted from them (not recorded which). The sequence came from a man aged 18 to 30 who had mild COVID-19 (a few samples of this study predate the infection). Cell type and time point are not known.

The CDR3 is CSASGANTGELFF. DNA of the CDR3: TGCAGCGCCTCCGGGGCGAACACCGGGGAGCTGTTTTTT. The chain recombines TRBV29-1 with TRBJ2-2; D perhaps matches TRBD2 (5 bases). Deletions cut 7 bases from V and 0 bases from J, with 9 bases between. The germline V gene has CDR1 SQVTM and CDR2 ANQGSEA. CDR3 size: 13 residues.